This T cell receptor (beta chain) stems from a study of technical replicates of blood from a handful of donors. J was trimmed by 5 bases and V by 6 bases; bases with no gene match: 2. The germline gives CDR1 SNHLY, CDR2 FYNNEI. The CDR3 extends over 12 amino acids. Clones were read by immunoSEQ multiplex PCR, and TCRdb kept only the in-frame ones, dropping some. The table lists approximately 94,000 clones, 90% to 96% of them singletons, with more than 0.35% in the top ten. The V and J genes are TRBV2 and TRBJ2-7; 9 bases are shared with TRBD1. The specimen sequenced was T cells isolated from PBMCs. The receptor comes from a human donor in good health. CDR3 amino acids: CASRGDRDEQYF. Here the CDR3 DNA reads TGTGCCAGCAGGGGGGACAGGGACGAGCAGTACTTC. Combining the CDR3 with reference TRBV2 and TRBJ2-7 gives the whole variable domain EPEVTQTPSHQVTQMGQEVILRCVPISNHLYFYWYRQILGQKVEFLVSFYNNEISEKSEIFDDQFSVERPDGSNFTLKIRSTKLEDSAMYFCASRGDRDEQYFGPGTRLTVT.